Presented here are 6 T cell receptor beta chains from one specimen sequenced in a study of Ad26.COV2.S vaccination and SARS-CoV-2 variants (dated by TCRdb to the early 2020s). Sample treatment or condition, as interpreted from the label and publication: around 19 received Ad26.COV2.S at low or high dose, single or two shots; roughly five received placebo; per-sample allocation not given. For vaccine and placebo recipients, repertoires were sequenced using samples collected on day 63 after the first injection. The library was obtained by the immunoSEQ multiplex PCR assay. In TCRdb, the immuneACCESS table is reduced to in-frame sequences with V and J assigned. These tables do not hold every clone; where another copy was compared, an unresolved V gene accounts for under half, and the others remain unexplained. This sample has approximately 450,000 clones in its table, and more than 80% of those were observed once. The leading ten clones occupy 10% to 15% of the sample.

The starting material was peripheral blood, obtained in a trial of Ad26.COV2.S vaccine versus placebo. Receptor source: a person aged 18 to 65 who received the Ad26.COV2.S COVID-19 vaccine or a placebo.

V usage is TRBV5-5 and J usage is TRBJ2-7; no clear D. With 1 base removed from V and 3 bases from J, the gap between germline ends came to 8 bases. The CDR3 runs 13 residues. Germline V gene lookup returns CDR1 SGHKS and CDR2 YYEKEE (reference sequence). The CDR3 bases are TGTGCCAGCAGCTTGTCGGCAGGCTACGAGCAGTACTTC. This codes for CASSLSAGYEQYF.

This clone was seen more than once but under ten times. V gene TRBV11-2 combines with J gene TRBJ1-1; D is undetermined. The CDR3 has 13 amino acids. V was trimmed by 8 bases and J by 1 base, leaving 11 bases between them. Germline loops: CDR1 SGHAT, CDR2 FQNNGV. CDR3 sequence reads: CASARTENTEAFF. The CDR3 region has the DNA TGTGCCAGCGCAAGAACAGAGAACACTGAAGCTTTCTTT.

The CDR3 DNA is TGTGCCAGCAGTTTATGGTGGGCTAGCGGGAGATTCAATGAGCAGTTCTTC. It specifies CASSLWWASGRFNEQFF. V is TRBV28 and J is TRBJ2-1, with 10 bases fitting TRBD2. The germline V gene encodes CDR1 MDHEN and CDR2 SYDVKM. V was clipped by 0 bases and J by 6 bases; unmatched bases: 8. This CDR3 is built from 17 residues. Full variable domain (missing parts from reference TRBV28 and TRBJ2-1): DVKVTQSSRYLVKRTGEKVFLECVQDMDHENMFWYRQDPGLGLRLIYFSYDVKMKEKGDIPEGYSVSREKKERFSLILESASTNQTSMYLCASSLWWASGRFNEQFFGPGTRLTVL.

The chain carries TRBV24-1 and TRBJ2-2; D is tentatively TRBD1 or TRBD2 (5 bases each). The germline CDR1 and CDR2 sequences are KGHDR and SFDVKD. The CDR3 is made up of 14 amino acids. Trimming took 6 bases from V and 6 from J, leaving 13 bases between them. CDR3 residues: CATSSWGRPGELFF. In DNA form, the CDR3 reads TGTGCCACCAGTTCCTGGGGACGGCCCGGGGAGCTGTTTTTT.

The chain has TRBV4-1 and TRBJ1-2, with TRBD1 as a possible D gene (5 bases). The length of the CDR3 is 15 residues. Germline-derived CDR1 and CDR2 are MGHRA and YSYEKL. The V gene lost 2 bases and the J gene lost 2 bases, with 12 bases spanning the gap. DNA for the CDR3: TGCGCCAGCAGCCAACAGGGTCTTCCAAACTATGGCTACACCTTC. Encoded protein: CASSQQGLPNYGYTF.

This clone was seen only once. The CDR3 DNA follows: TGCGCCAGCATGACTAGCGGGAGTAACACAGATACGCAGTATTTT. It encodes CASMTSGSNTDTQYF. The rearrangement uses TRBV5-1 and TRBJ2-3; 12 positions match TRBD2. The CDR3 sequence is 15 residues long. Germline V gives CDR1 SGHRS, CDR2 YFSETQ. Trimming removed 6 bases from V and 2 bases from J; junction bases left unmatched: 4. Full variable domain (remainder filled in from reference TRBV5-1 and TRBJ2-3): KAGVTQTPRYLIKTRGQQVTLSCSPISGHRSVSWYQQTPGQGLQFLFEYFSETQRNKGNFPGRFSGRQFSNSRSEMNVSTLELGDSALYLCASMTSGSNTDTQYFGPGTRLTVL.